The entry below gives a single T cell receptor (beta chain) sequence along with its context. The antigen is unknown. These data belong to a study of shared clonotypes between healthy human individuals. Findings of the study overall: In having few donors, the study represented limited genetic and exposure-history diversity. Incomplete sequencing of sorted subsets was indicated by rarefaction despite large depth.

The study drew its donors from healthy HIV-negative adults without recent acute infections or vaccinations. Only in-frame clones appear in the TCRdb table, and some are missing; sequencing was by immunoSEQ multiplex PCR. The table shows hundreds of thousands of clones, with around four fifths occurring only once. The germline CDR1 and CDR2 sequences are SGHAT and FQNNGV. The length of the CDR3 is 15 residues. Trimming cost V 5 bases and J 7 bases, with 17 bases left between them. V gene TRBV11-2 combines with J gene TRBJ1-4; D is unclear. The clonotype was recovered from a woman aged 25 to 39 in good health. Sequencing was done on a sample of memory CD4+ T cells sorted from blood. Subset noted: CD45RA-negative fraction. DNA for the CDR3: TGTGCCAGCAGCCCAAGGAGGGTGGGAGGTGAAAAACTGTTTTTT. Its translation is CASSPRRVGGEKLFF.